The entry below describes one T cell receptor beta chain. Its specificity is not known. Researchers prepared the TCRbeta library using unique molecular identifiers, the study reports. TCRdb re-called the PCR reads with MiXCR, one entry per CDR3 protein. In the table there are approximately 270,000 distinct CDR3 sequences, 20% to 30% of which are singletons. This record belongs to a study of T-cell reconstitution after alpha-beta-depleted transplantation in children. General study findings and limits: Several hundred graft clones that had expanded were reportedly the source of alpha-beta T cells about two months after transplant. In some patients, recipient T cells and intrathymic progenitors surviving conditioning explained high day-60 diversity.

The V and J ends lost 7 bases and 6 bases, in that order; junction bases with no gene match: 9. Germline CDR1 is LNHDA and CDR2 is SQIVND (reference sequence). The CDR3 extends over 14 amino acids. The rearrangement links TRBV19 to TRBJ2-7; the match to TRBD2 covers 10 bases. This sequence was found in a female patient between 2 and 15 years old who had a stem cell transplant for congenital amegakaryocytic thrombocytopenia, so the T cells may come from the graft donor. Here the sequenced sample was PBMCs, mostly from graft donor cells, taken 360 days after TCRalphabeta/CD19-depleted stem cell transplant. The CDR3 reads CASMALAGAGEQYF. The CDR3 coding sequence is TGTGCCAGTATGGCCCTAGCGGGAGCAGGCGAGCAGTACTTC.